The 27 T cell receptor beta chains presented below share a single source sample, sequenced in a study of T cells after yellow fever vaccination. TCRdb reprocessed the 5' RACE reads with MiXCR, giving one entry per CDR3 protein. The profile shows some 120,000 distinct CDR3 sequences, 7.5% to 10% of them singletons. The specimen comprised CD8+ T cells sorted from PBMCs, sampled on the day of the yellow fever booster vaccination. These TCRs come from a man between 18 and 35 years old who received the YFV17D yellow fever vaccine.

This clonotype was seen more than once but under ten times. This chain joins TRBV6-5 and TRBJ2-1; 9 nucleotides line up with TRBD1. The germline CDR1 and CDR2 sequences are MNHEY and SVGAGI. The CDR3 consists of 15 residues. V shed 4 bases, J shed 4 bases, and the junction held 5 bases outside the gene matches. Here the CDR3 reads CASSSGQGFYNEQFF. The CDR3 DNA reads TGTGCCAGCAGTTCCGGACAGGGGTTTTACAATGAGCAGTTCTTC.

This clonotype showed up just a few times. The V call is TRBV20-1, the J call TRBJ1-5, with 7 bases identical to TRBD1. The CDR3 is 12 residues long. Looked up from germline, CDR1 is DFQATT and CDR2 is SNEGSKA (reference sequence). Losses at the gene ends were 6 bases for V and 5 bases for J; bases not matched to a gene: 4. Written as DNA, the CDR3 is TGCAGTGCAGGACAGGCATATCAGCCCCAGCATTTT. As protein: CSAGQAYQPQHF.

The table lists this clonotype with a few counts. The CDR3 region is CASSLRPGVNTEAFF. The CDR3, as DNA: TGTGCCAGCAGCTTACGTCCAGGGGTAAACACTGAAGCTTTCTTT. The gene calls are TRBV7-2 and TRBJ1-1; D might be TRBD1 (6 bases). Per the germline V gene, CDR1 is SGHTA and CDR2 is FQGNSA. The CDR3 sequence is 15 residues long. Trimming took off 2 bases at V and 2 bases at J, with 12 bases between the two ends.

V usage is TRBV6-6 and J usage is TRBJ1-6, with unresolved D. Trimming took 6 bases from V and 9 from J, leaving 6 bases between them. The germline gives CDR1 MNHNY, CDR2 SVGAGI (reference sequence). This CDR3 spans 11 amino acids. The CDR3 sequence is CASSPSSPLHF. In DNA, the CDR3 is TGTGCCAGCAGCCCTAGTTCACCCCTCCACTTT.

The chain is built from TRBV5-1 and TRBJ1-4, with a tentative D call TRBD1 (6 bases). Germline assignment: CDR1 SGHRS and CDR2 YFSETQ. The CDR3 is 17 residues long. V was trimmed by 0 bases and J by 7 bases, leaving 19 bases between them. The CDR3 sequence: CASSLELGAGIAEKLFF. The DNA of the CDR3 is TGCGCCAGCAGCTTGGAACTGGGGGCGGGTATAGCTGAAAAACTGTTTTTT.

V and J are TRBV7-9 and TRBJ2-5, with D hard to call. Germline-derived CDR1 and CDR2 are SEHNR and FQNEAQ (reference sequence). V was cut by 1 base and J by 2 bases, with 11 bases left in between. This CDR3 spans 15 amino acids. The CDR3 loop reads CASSLEPRYQETQYF. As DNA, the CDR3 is TGTGCCAGCAGCTTAGAACCCCGGTATCAAGAGACCCAGTACTTC.

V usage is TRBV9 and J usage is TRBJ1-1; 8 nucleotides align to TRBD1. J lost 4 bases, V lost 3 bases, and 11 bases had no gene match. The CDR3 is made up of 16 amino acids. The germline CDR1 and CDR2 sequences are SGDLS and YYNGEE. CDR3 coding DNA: TGTGCCAGCAGCGCATTTAGGGACAGGCTAAGCACTGAAGCTTTCTTT. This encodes CASSAFRDRLSTEAFF. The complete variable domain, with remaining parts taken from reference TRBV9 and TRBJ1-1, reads DSGVTQTPKHLITATGQRVTLRCSPRSGDLSVYWYQQSLDQGLQFLIQYYNGEERAKGNILERFSAQQFPDLHSELNLSSLELGDSALYFCASSAFRDRLSTEAFFGQGTRLTVV.

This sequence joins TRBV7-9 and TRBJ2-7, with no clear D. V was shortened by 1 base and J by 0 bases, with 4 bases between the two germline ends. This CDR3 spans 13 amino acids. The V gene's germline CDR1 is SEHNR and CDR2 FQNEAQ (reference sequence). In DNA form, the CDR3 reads TGTGCCAGCAGCTTAGTCCTCTCCTACGAGCAGTACTTC. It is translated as CASSLVLSYEQYF.

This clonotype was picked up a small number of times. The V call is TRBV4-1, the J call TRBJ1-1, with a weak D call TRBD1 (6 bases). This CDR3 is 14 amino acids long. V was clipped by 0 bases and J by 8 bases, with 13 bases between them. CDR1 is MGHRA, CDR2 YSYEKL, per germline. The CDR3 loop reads CASSQESRGWEAFF. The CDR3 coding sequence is TGCGCCAGCAGCCAAGAATCCAGGGGTTGGGAAGCTTTCTTT.

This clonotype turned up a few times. DNA of the CDR3: TGTGCCAGCAGCCAAGTTTCACTTCGACAGGCCCAGGGGCAGTATTTT. Amino acid sequence: CASSQVSLRQAQGQYF. The rearrangement uses TRBV3-1 and TRBJ2-3, with TRBD1 as a possible D gene (6 bases). V was clipped by 1 base and J by 11 bases, with 22 bases between them. The CDR3 totals 16 residues. The germline V gene encodes CDR1 LGHDT and CDR2 YNNKEL (reference sequence).

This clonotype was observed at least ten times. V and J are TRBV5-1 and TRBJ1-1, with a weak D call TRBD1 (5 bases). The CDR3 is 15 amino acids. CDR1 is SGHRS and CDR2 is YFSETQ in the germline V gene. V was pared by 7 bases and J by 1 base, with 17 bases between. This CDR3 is CASRIQGRGNTEAFF. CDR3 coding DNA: TGCGCCAGCCGGATTCAGGGAAGGGGGAACACTGAAGCTTTCTTT. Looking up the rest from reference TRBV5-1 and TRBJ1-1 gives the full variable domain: KAGVTQTPRYLIKTRGQQVTLSCSPISGHRSVSWYQQTPGQGLQFLFEYFSETQRNKGNFPGRFSGRQFSNSRSEMNVSTLELGDSALYLCASRIQGRGNTEAFFGQGTRLTVV.

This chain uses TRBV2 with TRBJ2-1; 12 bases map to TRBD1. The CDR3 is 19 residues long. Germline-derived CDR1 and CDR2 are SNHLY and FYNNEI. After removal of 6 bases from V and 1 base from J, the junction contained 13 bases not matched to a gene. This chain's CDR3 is CASSLPLGTGGGSYNEQFF. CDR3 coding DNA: TGTGCCAGCAGCTTACCCCTCGGGACAGGGGGCGGGTCCTACAATGAGCAGTTCTTC.

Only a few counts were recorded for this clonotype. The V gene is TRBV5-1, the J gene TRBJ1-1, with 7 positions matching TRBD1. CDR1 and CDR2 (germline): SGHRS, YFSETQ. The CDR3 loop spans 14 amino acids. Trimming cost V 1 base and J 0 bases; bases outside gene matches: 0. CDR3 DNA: TGCGCCAGCAGCTTGCAGGGGGTGAACACTGAAGCTTTCTTT. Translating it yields CASSLQGVNTEAFF.

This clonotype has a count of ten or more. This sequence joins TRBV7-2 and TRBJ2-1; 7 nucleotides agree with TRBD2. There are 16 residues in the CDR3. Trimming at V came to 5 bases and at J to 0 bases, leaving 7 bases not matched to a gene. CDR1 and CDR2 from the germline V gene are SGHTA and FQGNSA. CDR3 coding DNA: TGTGCCAGCAGCACCATGAGCGGGGCCTCCTACAATGAGCAGTTCTTC. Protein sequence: CASSTMSGASYNEQFF. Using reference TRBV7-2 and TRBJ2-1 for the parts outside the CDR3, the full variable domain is GAGVSQSPSNKVTEKGKDVELRCDPISGHTALYWYRQSLGQGLEFLIYFQGNSAPDKSGLPSDRFSAERTGGSVSTLTIQRTQQEDSAVYLCASSTMSGASYNEQFFGPGTRLTVL.

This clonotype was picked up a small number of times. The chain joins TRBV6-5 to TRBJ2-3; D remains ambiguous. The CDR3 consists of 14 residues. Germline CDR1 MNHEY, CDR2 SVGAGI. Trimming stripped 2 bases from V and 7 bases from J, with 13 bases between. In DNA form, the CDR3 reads TGTGCCAGCAGTTACCTGGTCTCCACTCATACGCAGTATTTT. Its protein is CASSYLVSTHTQYF.

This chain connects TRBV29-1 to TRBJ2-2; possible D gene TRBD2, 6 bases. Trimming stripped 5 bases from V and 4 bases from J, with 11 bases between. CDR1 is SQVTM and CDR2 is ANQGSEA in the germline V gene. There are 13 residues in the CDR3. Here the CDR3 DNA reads TGCAGCGTTCTTTCGGGGGTCACCGGGGAGCTGTTTTTT. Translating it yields CSVLSGVTGELFF.

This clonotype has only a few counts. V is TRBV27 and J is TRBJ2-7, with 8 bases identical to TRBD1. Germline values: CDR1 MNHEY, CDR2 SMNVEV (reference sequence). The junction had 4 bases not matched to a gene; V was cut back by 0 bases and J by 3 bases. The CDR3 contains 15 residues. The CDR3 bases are TGTGCCAGCAGTTTATCGGGGACAGGAAACTACGAGCAGTACGTC. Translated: CASSLSGTGNYEQYV.

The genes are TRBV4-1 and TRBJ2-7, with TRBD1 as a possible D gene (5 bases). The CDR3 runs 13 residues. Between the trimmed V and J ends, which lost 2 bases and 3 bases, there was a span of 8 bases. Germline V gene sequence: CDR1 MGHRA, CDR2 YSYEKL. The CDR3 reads CASSQRTRYEQYF. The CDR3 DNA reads TGCGCCAGCAGCCAACGGACACGCTACGAGCAGTACTTC.

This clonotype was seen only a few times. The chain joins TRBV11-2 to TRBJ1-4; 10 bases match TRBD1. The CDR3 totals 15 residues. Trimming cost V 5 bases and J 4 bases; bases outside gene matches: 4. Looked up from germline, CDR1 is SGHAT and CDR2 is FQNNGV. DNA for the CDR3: TGTGCCAGCAGCGGGACAGGGGCCGGTAATGAAAAACTGTTTTTT. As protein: CASSGTGAGNEKLFF.

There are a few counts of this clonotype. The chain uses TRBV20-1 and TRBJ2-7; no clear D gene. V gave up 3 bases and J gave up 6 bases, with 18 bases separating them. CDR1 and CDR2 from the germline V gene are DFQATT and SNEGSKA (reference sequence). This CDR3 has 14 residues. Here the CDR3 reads CSASSSLNMAEQYV. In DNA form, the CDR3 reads TGCAGTGCTAGTTCGTCCCTTAACATGGCCGAGCAGTACGTC.

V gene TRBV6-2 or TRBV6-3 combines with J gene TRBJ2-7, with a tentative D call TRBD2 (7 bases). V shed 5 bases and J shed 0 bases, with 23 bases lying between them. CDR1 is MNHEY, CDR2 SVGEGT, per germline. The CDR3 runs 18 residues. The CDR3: CASSSLELGAGASYEQYF. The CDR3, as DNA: TGTGCCAGCAGTAGCCTCGAGTTAGGTGCGGGGGCCTCCTACGAGCAGTACTTC.

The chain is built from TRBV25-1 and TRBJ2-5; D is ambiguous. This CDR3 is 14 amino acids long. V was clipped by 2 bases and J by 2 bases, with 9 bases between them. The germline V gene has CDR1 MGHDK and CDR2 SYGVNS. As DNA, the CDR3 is TGTGCCAGCAGTGAAGGGTCGAATCAAGAGACCCAGTACTTC. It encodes CASSEGSNQETQYF.

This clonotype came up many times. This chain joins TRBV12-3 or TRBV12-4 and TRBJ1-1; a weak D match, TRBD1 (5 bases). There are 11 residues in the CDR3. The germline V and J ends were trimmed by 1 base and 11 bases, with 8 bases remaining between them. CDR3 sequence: CASSLGGPAFF. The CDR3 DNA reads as TGTGCCAGCAGTTTAGGGGGACCGGCTTTCTTT.

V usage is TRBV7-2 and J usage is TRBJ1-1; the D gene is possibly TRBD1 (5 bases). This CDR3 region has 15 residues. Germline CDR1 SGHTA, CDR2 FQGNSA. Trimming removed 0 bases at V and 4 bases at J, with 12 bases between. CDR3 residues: CASSLAQGVRTEAFF. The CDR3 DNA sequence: TGTGCCAGCAGCTTAGCCCAGGGTGTGCGCACTGAAGCTTTCTTT.

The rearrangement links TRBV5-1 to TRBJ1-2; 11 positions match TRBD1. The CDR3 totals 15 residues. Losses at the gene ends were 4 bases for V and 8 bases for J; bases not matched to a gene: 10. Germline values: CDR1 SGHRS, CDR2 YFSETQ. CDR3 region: CASSPGTGGSGGYTF. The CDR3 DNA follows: TGCGCCAGCAGCCCCGGGACAGGGGGTTCAGGAGGCTACACCTTC. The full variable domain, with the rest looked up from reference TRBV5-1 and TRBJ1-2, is KAGVTQTPRYLIKTRGQQVTLSCSPISGHRSVSWYQQTPGQGLQFLFEYFSETQRNKGNFPGRFSGRQFSNSRSEMNVSTLELGDSALYLCASSPGTGGSGGYTFGSGTRLTVV.

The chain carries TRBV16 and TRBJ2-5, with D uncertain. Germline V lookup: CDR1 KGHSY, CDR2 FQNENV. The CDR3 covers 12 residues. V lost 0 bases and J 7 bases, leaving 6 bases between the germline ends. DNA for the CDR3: TGTGCCAGCAGCCAATCGAGTGGGACCCAGTACTTC. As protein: CASSQSSGTQYF. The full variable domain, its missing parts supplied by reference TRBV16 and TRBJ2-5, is GEEVAQTPKHLVRGEGQKAKLYCAPIKGHSYVFWYQQVLKNEFKFLISFQNENVFDETGMPKERFSAKCLPNSPCSLEIQATKLEDSAVYFCASSQSSGTQYFGPGTRLLVL.

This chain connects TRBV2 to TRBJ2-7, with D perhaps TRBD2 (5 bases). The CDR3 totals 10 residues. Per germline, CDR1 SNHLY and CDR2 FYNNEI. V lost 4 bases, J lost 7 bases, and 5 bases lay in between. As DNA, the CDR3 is TGTGCCAGCAGTGGACTAGAGCAGTACTTC. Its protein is CASSGLEQYF.